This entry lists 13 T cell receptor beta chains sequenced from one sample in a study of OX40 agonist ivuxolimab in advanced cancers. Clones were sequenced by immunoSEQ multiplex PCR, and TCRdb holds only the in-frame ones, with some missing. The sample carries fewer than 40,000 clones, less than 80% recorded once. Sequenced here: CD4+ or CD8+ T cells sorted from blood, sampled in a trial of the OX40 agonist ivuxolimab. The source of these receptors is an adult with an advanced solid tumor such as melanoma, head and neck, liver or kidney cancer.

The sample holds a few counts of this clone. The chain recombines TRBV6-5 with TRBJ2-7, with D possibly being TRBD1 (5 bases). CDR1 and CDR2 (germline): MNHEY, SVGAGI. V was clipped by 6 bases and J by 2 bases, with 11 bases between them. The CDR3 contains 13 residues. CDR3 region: CASSQGMTYEQYF. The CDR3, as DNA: TGTGCCAGCAGCCAGGGTATGACCTACGAGCAGTACTTC.

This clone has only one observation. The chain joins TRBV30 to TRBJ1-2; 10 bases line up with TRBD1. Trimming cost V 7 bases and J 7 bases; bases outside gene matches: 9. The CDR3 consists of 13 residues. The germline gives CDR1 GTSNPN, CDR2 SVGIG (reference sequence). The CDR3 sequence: CASRGTGEFGYTF. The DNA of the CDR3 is TGTGCCTCAAGGGGGACAGGGGAGTTTGGCTACACCTTC.

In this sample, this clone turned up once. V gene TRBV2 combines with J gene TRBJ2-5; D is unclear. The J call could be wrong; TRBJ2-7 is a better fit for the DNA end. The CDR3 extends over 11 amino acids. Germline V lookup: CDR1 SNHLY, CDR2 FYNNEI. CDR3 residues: CASTVYYEQYF. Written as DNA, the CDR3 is TGTGCCAGCACAGTTTACTACGAGCAGTACTTC.

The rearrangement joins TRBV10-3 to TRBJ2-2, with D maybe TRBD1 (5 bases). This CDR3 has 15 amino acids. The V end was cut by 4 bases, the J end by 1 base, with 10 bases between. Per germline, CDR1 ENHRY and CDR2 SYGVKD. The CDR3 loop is CAISVGHKNTGELFF. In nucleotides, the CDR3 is TGTGCCATCAGTGTAGGACACAAGAACACCGGGGAGCTGTTTTTT.

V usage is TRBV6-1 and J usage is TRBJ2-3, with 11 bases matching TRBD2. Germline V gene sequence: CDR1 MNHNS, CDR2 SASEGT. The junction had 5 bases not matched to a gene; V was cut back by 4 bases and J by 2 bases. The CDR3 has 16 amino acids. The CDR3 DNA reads TGTGCCAGCAGTGGGCTAGCGGGGGGCTTCACAGATACGCAGTATTTT. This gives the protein CASSGLAGGFTDTQYF.

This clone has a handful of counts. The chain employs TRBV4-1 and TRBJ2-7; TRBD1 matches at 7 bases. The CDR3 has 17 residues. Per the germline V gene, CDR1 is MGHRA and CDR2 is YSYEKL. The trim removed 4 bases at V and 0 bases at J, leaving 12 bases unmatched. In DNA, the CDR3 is TGCGCCAGCAGCCCATACCTCACAGGGGCGACCTCCTACGAGCAGTACTTC. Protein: CASSPYLTGATSYEQYF.

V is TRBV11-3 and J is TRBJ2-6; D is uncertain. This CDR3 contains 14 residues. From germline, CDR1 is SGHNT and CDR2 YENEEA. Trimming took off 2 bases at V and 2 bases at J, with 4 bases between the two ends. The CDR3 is CASSLTTGANVLTF. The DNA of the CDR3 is TGTGCCAGCAGCTTAACCACTGGGGCCAACGTCCTGACTTTC.

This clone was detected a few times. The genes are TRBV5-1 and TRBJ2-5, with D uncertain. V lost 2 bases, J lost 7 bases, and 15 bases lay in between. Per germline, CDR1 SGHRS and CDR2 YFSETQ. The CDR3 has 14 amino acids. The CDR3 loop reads CASSFPDVTGTQYF. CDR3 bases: TGCGCCAGCAGCTTCCCTGACGTAACCGGGACCCAGTACTTC. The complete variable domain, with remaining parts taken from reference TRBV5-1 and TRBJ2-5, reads KAGVTQTPRYLIKTRGQQVTLSCSPISGHRSVSWYQQTPGQGLQFLFEYFSETQRNKGNFPGRFSGRQFSNSRSEMNVSTLELGDSALYLCASSFPDVTGTQYFGPGTRLLVL.

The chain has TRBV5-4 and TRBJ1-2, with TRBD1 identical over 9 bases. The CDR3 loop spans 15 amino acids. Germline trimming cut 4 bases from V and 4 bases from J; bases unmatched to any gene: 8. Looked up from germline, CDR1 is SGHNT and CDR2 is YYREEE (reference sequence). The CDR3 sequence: CASSDQTGGIYGYTF. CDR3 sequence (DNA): TGTGCCAGCAGCGACCAGACAGGGGGTATCTATGGCTACACCTTC.

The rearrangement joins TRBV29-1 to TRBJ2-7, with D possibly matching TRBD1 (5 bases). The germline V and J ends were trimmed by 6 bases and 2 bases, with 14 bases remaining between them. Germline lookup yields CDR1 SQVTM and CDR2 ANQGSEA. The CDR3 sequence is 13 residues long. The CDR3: CSVGHGVTYEQYF. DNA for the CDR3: TGCAGCGTGGGGCATGGGGTGACCTACGAGCAGTACTTC.

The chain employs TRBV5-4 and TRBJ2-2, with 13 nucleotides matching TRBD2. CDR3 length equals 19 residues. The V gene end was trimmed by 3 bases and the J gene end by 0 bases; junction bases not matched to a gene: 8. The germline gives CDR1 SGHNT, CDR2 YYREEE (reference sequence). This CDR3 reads CASSSNKGLAGANTGELFF. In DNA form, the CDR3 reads TGTGCCAGCAGCTCTAATAAAGGACTAGCGGGGGCGAACACCGGGGAGCTGTTTTTT.

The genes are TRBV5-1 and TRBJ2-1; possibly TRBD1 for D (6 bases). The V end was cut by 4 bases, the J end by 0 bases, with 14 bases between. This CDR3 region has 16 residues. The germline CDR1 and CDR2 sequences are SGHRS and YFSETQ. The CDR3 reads CASSLETGSSYNEQFF. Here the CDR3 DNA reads TGCGCCAGCAGCCTGGAAACAGGGAGCTCCTACAATGAGCAGTTCTTC.

In DNA, the CDR3 is TGTGCTAGTGGCCCGGACAGGGGGTGGAATGGCTACACCTTC. It yields the protein CASGPDRGWNGYTF. This chain uses TRBV12-5 with TRBJ1-2; 10 nucleotides match TRBD1. V trimming: 6 bases; J trimming: 6 bases; junction bases outside the gene matches: 7. This CDR3 has 14 residues. Germline assignment: CDR1 LGHNT and CDR2 FRNRAP.